One T cell receptor (beta chain) is described in this entry. The data were taken from a study of blood T cell repertoires in COVID-19. Study-level information: T cells, B-cell-depleted T cells, or PBMCs supplied cDNA or gDNA.

The table came from immunoSEQ multiplex PCR; TCRdb's copy has only in-frame clones and leaves some out. The sample lists more than 150,000 clones, around 90% occurring once. The CDR3 sequence is 16 residues long. V lost 4 bases and J lost 1; bases outside the gene matches: 9. The germline V gene encodes CDR1 SGDLS and CDR2 YYNGEE. The chain joins TRBV9 to TRBJ2-5, with 8 bases matching TRBD1. This receptor was obtained from a man aged 35 to 55 with active or convalescent COVID-19. Sequences were obtained from peripheral blood. CDR3: CASSPGQGRGQETQYF. The CDR3 DNA reads as TGTGCCAGCAGCCCCGGACAGGGAAGGGGCCAAGAGACCCAGTACTTC.